Here is one T cell receptor (beta chain) with its context. Its antigen is as yet unknown. The data were taken from a study of cytomegalovirus exposure and HLA in healthy donors. The table came from immunoSEQ multiplex PCR; TCRdb's copy has only in-frame clones and leaves some out. The sample yields fewer than 200,000 clones, around 85% seen once. Study findings and constraints: Confirmation was obtained in vitro that a few CMV-associated chains are specific for CMV antigens. The listing of roughly 160 TCR beta chains classed them as cytomegalovirus-associated.

Germline trimming cut 5 bases from V and 4 bases from J; bases unmatched to any gene: 4. The CDR3 consists of 14 residues. Germline V gene sequence: CDR1 SQVTM, CDR2 ANQGSEA. The receptor comes from a man aged 18 to 30 in good health and CMV-seropositive. This sequence joins TRBV29-1 and TRBJ2-1; 11 bases fit TRBD2. Sequencing used PBMCs. Written as DNA, the CDR3 is TGCAGCGTTCCGACTAGCGGGAAATACAATGAGCAGTTCTTC. This codes for CSVPTSGKYNEQFF.